This paragraph covers one T cell receptor (beta chain) sequence. A much larger clone lies one base from this, so it may be a read error. The data stem from a study of blood T cells in healthy people across ages. A sample-barcoded 5' primer and a J-beta primer mix were used in a second PCR of about 7 to 12 cycles. Carrying 12 random nucleotides, a template-switch adaptor labeled each individual cDNA molecule. TCRdb itself ran the 5' RACE reads through MiXCR, one entry per CDR3 protein. This table has some 1.5 million distinct CDR3 sequences, roughly 30% appearing once. Specimen: blood. This TCR came from a woman aged 25-40 years in good health.

CDR3 in amino acids: CSAKSVGAGGYTF. CDR3 sequence (DNA): TGCAGTGCTAAGTCAGTGGGCGCAGGCGGCTACACCTTC. This chain links TRBV20-1 with TRBJ1-2; no clear D. Germline CDR1 and CDR2: DFQATT and SNEGSKA (reference sequence). The CDR3 totals 13 residues. V was clipped by 4 bases and J by 8 bases, with 17 bases between them.